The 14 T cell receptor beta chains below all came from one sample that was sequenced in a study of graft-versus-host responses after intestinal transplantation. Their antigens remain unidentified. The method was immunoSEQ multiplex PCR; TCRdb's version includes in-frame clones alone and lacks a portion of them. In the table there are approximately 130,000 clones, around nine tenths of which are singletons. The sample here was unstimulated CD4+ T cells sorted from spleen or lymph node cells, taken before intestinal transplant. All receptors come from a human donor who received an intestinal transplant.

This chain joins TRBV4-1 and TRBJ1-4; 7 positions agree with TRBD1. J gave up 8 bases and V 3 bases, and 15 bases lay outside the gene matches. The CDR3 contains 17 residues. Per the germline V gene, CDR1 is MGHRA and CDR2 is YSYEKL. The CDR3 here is CASSQAVNRGKWEKLFF. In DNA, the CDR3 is TGCGCCAGCAGCCAGGCCGTTAACAGGGGAAAGTGGGAAAAACTGTTTTTT.

CDR3 sequence reads: CASSEIRDTEAFF. The CDR3 region has the DNA TGTGCCAGCAGCGAGATAAGAGACACTGAAGCTTTCTTT. V usage is TRBV7-9 and J usage is TRBJ1-1; D is unclear. The ends were cut back, 5 bases at V and 3 bases at J, with 10 bases in the middle. Germline CDR1 and CDR2: SEHNR and FQNEAQ (reference sequence). CDR3 size: 13 residues.

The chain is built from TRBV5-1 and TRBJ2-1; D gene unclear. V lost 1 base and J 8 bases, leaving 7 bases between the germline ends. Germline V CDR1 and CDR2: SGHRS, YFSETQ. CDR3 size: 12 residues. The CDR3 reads CASSLKTDEQFF. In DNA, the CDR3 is TGCGCCAGCAGCTTGAAAACTGATGAGCAGTTCTTC.

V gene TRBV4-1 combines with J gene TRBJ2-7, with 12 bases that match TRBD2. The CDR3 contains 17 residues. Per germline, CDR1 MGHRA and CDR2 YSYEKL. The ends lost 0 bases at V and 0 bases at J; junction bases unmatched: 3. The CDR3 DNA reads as TGCGCCAGCAGCCAAGACGGACTAGCGGGGCGCTCCTACGAGCAGTACTTC. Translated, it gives CASSQDGLAGRSYEQYF.

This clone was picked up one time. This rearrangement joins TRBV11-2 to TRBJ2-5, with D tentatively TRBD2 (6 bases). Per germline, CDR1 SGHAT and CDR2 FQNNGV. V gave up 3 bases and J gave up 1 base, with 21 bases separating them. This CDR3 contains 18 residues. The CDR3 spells CASSFGGRGTPPQETQYF. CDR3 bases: TGTGCCAGCAGCTTTGGGGGTCGGGGGACCCCCCCCCAAGAGACCCAGTACTTC.

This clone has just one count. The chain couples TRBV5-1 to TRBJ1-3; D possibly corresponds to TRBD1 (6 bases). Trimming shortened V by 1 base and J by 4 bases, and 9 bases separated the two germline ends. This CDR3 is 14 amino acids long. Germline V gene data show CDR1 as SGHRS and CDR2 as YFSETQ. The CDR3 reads CASSLTGTGNTIYF. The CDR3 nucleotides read TGCGCCAGCAGCTTGACAGGGACCGGAAACACCATATATTTT.

In DNA form, the CDR3 reads TGTGCCAGCAGGATGACAGGGAATGAAAAACTGTTTTTT. Its protein product is CASRMTGNEKLFF. This rearrangement joins TRBV5-5 to TRBJ1-4; 7 bases match TRBD1. Germline CDR1 and CDR2: SGHKS and YYEKEE (reference sequence). The CDR3 runs to 13 residues. Unmatched junction bases numbered 3, after V lost 5 bases and J lost 5 bases. Full variable domain (remainder filled in from reference TRBV5-5 and TRBJ1-4): DAGVTQSPTHLIKTRGQQVTLRCSPISGHKSVSWYQQVLGQGPQFIFQYYEKEERGRGNFPDRFSARQFPNYSSELNVNALLLGDSALYLCASRMTGNEKLFFGSGTQLSVL.

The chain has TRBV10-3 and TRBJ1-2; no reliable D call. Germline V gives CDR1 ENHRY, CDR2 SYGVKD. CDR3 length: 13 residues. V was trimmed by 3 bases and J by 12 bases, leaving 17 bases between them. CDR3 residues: CAISDSSLEGNTF. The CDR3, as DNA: TGTGCCATCAGTGATAGCTCTTTGGAGGGAAACACCTTC.

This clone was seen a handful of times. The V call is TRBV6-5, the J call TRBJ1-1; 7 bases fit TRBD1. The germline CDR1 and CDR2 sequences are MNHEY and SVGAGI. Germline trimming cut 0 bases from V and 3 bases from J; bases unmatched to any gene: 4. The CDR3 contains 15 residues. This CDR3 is CASSYSPRGDTEAFF. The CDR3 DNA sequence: TGTGCCAGCAGTTACTCACCCAGGGGGGACACTGAAGCTTTCTTT.

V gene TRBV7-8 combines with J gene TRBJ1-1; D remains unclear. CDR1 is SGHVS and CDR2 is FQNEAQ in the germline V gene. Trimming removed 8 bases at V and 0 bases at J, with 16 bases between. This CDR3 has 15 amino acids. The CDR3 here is CASLPPGSLNTEAFF. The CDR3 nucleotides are TGTGCCAGCCTCCCCCCGGGCAGTCTGAACACTGAAGCTTTCTTT. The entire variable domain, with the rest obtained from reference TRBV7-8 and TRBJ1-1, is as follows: GAGVSQSPRYKVAKRGQDVALRCDPISGHVSLFWYQQALGQGPEFLTYFQNEAQLDKSGLPSDRFFAERPEGSVSTLKIQRTQQEDSAVYLCASLPPGSLNTEAFFGQGTRLTVV.

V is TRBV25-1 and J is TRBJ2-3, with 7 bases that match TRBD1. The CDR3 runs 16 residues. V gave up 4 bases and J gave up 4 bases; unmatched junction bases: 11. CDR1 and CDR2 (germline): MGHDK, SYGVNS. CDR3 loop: CASSGGAGRGSDTQYF. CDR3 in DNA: TGTGCCAGCAGTGGCGGCGCGGGCAGGGGGTCAGATACGCAGTATTTT.

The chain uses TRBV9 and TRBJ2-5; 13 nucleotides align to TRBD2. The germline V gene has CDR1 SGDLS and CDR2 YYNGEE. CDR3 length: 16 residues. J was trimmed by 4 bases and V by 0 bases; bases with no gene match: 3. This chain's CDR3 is CASSVGLAGGGETQYF. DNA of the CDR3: TGTGCCAGCAGCGTAGGACTAGCGGGGGGCGGAGAGACCCAGTACTTC.

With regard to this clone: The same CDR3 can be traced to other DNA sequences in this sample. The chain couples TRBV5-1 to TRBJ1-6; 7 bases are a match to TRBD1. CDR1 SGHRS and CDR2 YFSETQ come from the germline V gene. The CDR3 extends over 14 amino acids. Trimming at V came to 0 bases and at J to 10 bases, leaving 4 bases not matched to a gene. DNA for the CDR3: TGCGCCAGCAGCTTGGGACAGGGAGCCTCACCCCTCCACTTT. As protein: CASSLGQGASPLHF.

CDR3 sequence (DNA): TGTGCCAGCAGCCCGCGACTCTATGGTGAGCAGTTCTTC. It yields the protein CASSPRLYGEQFF. This chain links TRBV9 with TRBJ2-1, with D uncertain. This CDR3 spans 13 amino acids. CDR1 and CDR2 from the germline V gene are SGDLS and YYNGEE. V lost 4 bases to trimming and J lost 9 bases, with 14 bases between them.